These 26 T cell receptor beta chains came from one sample sequenced in a study of control samples from healthy donors and cancer patients. The protocol was immunoSEQ multiplex PCR, while the TCRdb copy is restricted to in-frame clones and leaves out a portion. The sample lists under 200,000 clones; about 94% were seen once. The sequenced material came from blood. These receptors all come from a woman in her thirties or forties in good health.

This chain joins TRBV6-5 and TRBJ1-3; D ambiguous. The V end was cut by 6 bases, the J end by 0 bases, with 12 bases between. Germline V CDR1 and CDR2: MNHEY, SVGAGI. The CDR3 is made up of 15 amino acids. CDR3 in amino acids: CASSPADLSGNTIYF. The CDR3 nucleotides read TGTGCCAGCAGCCCCGCCGATCTCTCTGGAAACACCATATATTTT.

The table lists this clone with a few counts. The chain has TRBV6-5 and TRBJ1-1, with 9 positions matching TRBD1. Germline V gene data show CDR1 as MNHEY and CDR2 as SVGAGI. V was clipped by 6 bases and J by 3 bases; unmatched bases: 2. This CDR3 has 13 residues. DNA of the CDR3: TGTGCCAGCAGGGACAGGGGTCACACTGAAGCTTTCTTT. Protein: CASRDRGHTEAFF.

V is TRBV27 and J is TRBJ1-2; TRBD1 might be the D (5 bases). Germline assignment: CDR1 MNHEY and CDR2 SMNVEV (reference sequence). CDR3 size: 15 residues. V lost 5 bases and J lost 6, with 19 bases in between. The CDR3: CASSPARRGGNGYTF. For the CDR3, the DNA is TGTGCCAGCAGTCCAGCGAGGAGGGGAGGCAATGGCTACACCTTC.

The chain couples TRBV6-2 or TRBV6-3 to TRBJ2-2, with 7 bases matching TRBD2. CDR1 is MNHEY, CDR2 SVGEGT, per germline. J lost 5 bases, V lost 2 bases, and 11 bases had no gene match. The CDR3 is 17 residues long. In DNA form, the CDR3 reads TGTGCCAGCAGTTACGTCCAGGGAGGGTTAGGGACCGGGGAGCTGTTTTTT. Its protein product is CASSYVQGGLGTGELFF.

This clone was seen just once. V and J are TRBV5-6 and TRBJ2-5, with 8 bases matching TRBD1. The ends lost 0 bases at V and 4 bases at J; junction bases unmatched: 5. Germline V CDR1 and CDR2: SGHDT, YYEEEE. The CDR3 consists of 15 residues. This CDR3 reads CASSLATGVGETQYF. For the CDR3, the DNA is TGTGCCAGCAGCTTGGCGACAGGGGTGGGAGAGACCCAGTACTTC.

The gene calls are TRBV6-5 and TRBJ1-6; no reliable D call. Trimming took off 5 bases at V and 7 bases at J, with 15 bases between the two ends. The CDR3 length is 15 residues. CDR1 is MNHEY, CDR2 SVGAGI, per germline. The CDR3 region has the DNA TGTGCCAGCAGTCCCTATGGGGAGGAAAATTCACCCCTCCACTTT. Protein product: CASSPYGEENSPLHF.

The rearrangement uses TRBV7-2 and TRBJ1-6; no firm D call. Per germline, CDR1 SGHTA and CDR2 FQGNSA. The CDR3 runs to 13 residues. The V gene lost 4 bases and the J gene lost 9 bases, with 10 bases spanning the gap. Here the CDR3 reads CASSWPGPSPLHF. The CDR3 nucleotides read TGTGCCAGCAGCTGGCCGGGTCCTTCACCCCTCCACTTT.

The chain is built from TRBV4-1 and TRBJ2-7; 10 bases line up with TRBD2. Unmatched junction bases numbered 9, after V lost 0 bases and J lost 10 bases. The CDR3 runs 15 residues. Germline V gives CDR1 MGHRA, CDR2 YSYEKL. The chain's CDR3 is CASSQDRAGGRRQYF. The DNA for the CDR3 is TGCGCCAGCAGCCAAGACAGAGCGGGGGGGAGACGCCAGTACTTC.

DNA of the CDR3: TGTGCCAGCAGCTTGGTGGAGGGACCGAACACTGAAGCTTTCTTT. Protein: CASSLVEGPNTEAFF. This chain joins TRBV5-5 and TRBJ1-1, with D maybe TRBD1 (5 bases). The germline V and J ends were trimmed by 0 bases and 1 base, with 10 bases remaining between them. This CDR3 is built from 15 residues. CDR1 and CDR2 from the germline V gene are SGHKS and YYEKEE (reference sequence).

This chain connects TRBV5-5 to TRBJ1-5, with D possibly TRBD1 on 5 matching bases. Trimming left V 1 base short and J 4 bases short, with 15 bases between. CDR1 and CDR2 from the germline V gene are SGHKS and YYEKEE (reference sequence). The CDR3 length is 16 residues. The CDR3 here is CASSLRGLLKNQPQHF. The CDR3 region has the DNA TGTGCCAGCAGCTTGAGGGGACTACTTAAAAATCAGCCCCAGCATTTT.

The chain is built from TRBV7-2 and TRBJ1-5; possible D gene TRBD1, 5 bases. From germline, CDR1 is SGHTA and CDR2 FQGNSA. V lost 1 base and J lost 7, with 17 bases in between. The CDR3 extends over 16 amino acids. The CDR3 coding sequence is TGTGCCAGCAGCTTAGGAGTGCGGGTCCGGGGGCAGCCCCAGCATTTT. It is translated as CASSLGVRVRGQPQHF.

This chain links TRBV10-1 with TRBJ1-1, with TRBD1 as a possible D gene (5 bases). The CDR3 has 14 amino acids. Looked up from germline, CDR1 is WNHNN and CDR2 is SYGVQD (reference sequence). Trimming removed 8 bases at V and 1 base at J, with 14 bases between. The CDR3 nucleotides are TGCGCCAGCTCCACGGGACGGACGAACACTGAAGCTTTCTTT. This codes for CASSTGRTNTEAFF.

The CDR3 here is CASSLTGGVNEKLFF. The DNA of the CDR3 is TGTGCCAGCAGCTTAACGGGCGGGGTTAATGAAAAACTGTTTTTT. The chain joins TRBV7-2 to TRBJ1-4, with D unresolved. The V end was cut by 2 bases, the J end by 4 bases, with 11 bases between. CDR3 length: 15 amino acids. Per the germline V gene, CDR1 is SGHTA and CDR2 is FQGNSA.

The chain has TRBV7-2 and TRBJ2-1, with 7 nucleotides matching TRBD2. This CDR3 region has 16 residues. The V gene's germline CDR1 is SGHTA and CDR2 FQGNSA. J lost 2 bases, V lost 1 base, and 5 bases had no gene match. In DNA form, the CDR3 reads TGTGCCAGCAGCTTAGGACTAGCCGCCACCTACAATGAGCAGTTCTTC. Translation: CASSLGLAATYNEQFF.

The chain links TRBV10-3 to TRBJ1-1; D is undetermined. The germline V and J ends were trimmed by 4 bases and 1 base, with 10 bases remaining between them. The CDR3 loop spans 14 amino acids. CDR1 ENHRY and CDR2 SYGVKD come from the germline V gene. The DNA for the CDR3 is TGTGCCATCAGTGGCGAGGGCACGAACACTGAAGCTTTCTTT. It encodes CAISGEGTNTEAFF.

The rearrangement links TRBV19 to TRBJ1-2; 9 positions agree with TRBD1. V was clipped by 6 bases and J by 7 bases; unmatched bases: 6. Germline CDR1 is LNHDA and CDR2 is SQIVND (reference sequence). CDR3 length equals 13 residues. The CDR3 nucleotides read TGTGCCAGTAGCCGGACAGGGGTTTTTGGCTACACCTTC. It codes for CASSRTGVFGYTF.

In DNA form, the CDR3 reads TGTGCCAGTAGTATAGAGGCTACGGGACGGATTAACTATGGCTACACCTTC. Its protein product is CASSIEATGRINYGYTF. The rearrangement links TRBV19 to TRBJ1-2; D is possibly TRBD1 (5 bases). CDR3 length: 17 residues. V shed 0 bases and J shed 1 base, with 15 bases lying between them. Germline values: CDR1 LNHDA, CDR2 SQIVND (reference sequence).

This clone appeared once. The chain recombines TRBV11-2 with TRBJ1-2; possible D gene TRBD1, 6 bases. The CDR3 runs to 14 residues. Germline CDR1 reads SGHAT; CDR2 reads FQNNGV. V was cut by 5 bases and J by 4 bases, with 14 bases left in between. The CDR3 DNA reads as TGTGCCAGCAGCCTCTCGGACAGCCCCTATGGCTACACCTTC. It specifies CASSLSDSPYGYTF.

This sequence joins TRBV7-9 and TRBJ2-7, with a tentative D call TRBD1 (6 bases). V was shortened by 0 bases and J by 2 bases, with 11 bases between the two germline ends. The CDR3 loop spans 15 amino acids. Germline V gene data show CDR1 as SEHNR and CDR2 as FQNEAQ (reference sequence). CDR3 protein: CASSLAFGQPYEQYF. Here the CDR3 DNA reads TGTGCCAGCAGCTTAGCTTTCGGACAGCCCTACGAGCAGTACTTC.

The chain links TRBV29-1 to TRBJ1-3; D unclear. V lost 6 bases and J 7 bases, leaving 19 bases between the germline ends. The germline V gene has CDR1 SQVTM and CDR2 ANQGSEA. CDR3 length equals 14 residues. The DNA of the CDR3 is TGCAGCGTCTTACTTGTGGCAGGCAGCAACACCATATATTTT. Amino acids: CSVLLVAGSNTIYF.

This chain joins TRBV9 and TRBJ1-6, with 7 bases aligning to TRBD1. Germline trimming cut 4 bases from V and 2 bases from J; bases unmatched to any gene: 12. Per germline, CDR1 SGDLS and CDR2 YYNGEE. This CDR3 is 18 amino acids long. The CDR3 DNA reads as TGTGCCAGCAGCCCCCTTTCTTCAGGGGGGGCCTATAATTCACCCCTCCACTTT. Encoded protein: CASSPLSSGGAYNSPLHF.

This clone appeared once. Written as DNA, the CDR3 is TGTGCCACCAGCAGGGGAGATAGCGGCTTTAGCTCCTACGAGCAGTACTTC. This codes for CATSRGDSGFSSYEQYF. V gene TRBV15 combines with J gene TRBJ2-7, with D perhaps TRBD2 (6 bases). Trimming pared 3 bases from V and 0 bases from J, leaving 18 bases between. This CDR3 is built from 17 residues. Germline lookup yields CDR1 LNHNV and CDR2 YYDKDF (reference sequence).

This clone was seen just once. V and J are TRBV5-1 and TRBJ1-3, with 7 bases matching TRBD1. CDR1 and CDR2 (germline): SGHRS, YFSETQ. This CDR3 has 15 residues. Unmatched junction bases numbered 4, after V lost 4 bases and J lost 0 bases. CDR3 bases: TGCGCCAGCAGCCTGAACAGGGGCTCTGGAAACACCATATATTTT. Its protein product is CASSLNRGSGNTIYF.

The V gene is TRBV19, the J gene TRBJ1-1; D is ambiguous. CDR3 length: 11 amino acids. Trimming took 2 bases from V and 14 from J, leaving 12 bases between them. The V gene's germline CDR1 is LNHDA and CDR2 SQIVND (reference sequence). Here the CDR3 DNA reads TGTGCCAGTAGTATATATCGGGGAGTCTTCTTT. Translating gives CASSIYRGVFF.

This chain connects TRBV3-1 (or the pseudogene TRBV3-2) to TRBJ2-6, with TRBD1 matching over 7 bases. The trim removed 4 bases at V and 0 bases at J, leaving 12 bases unmatched. This CDR3 is 19 amino acids long. From germline, CDR1 is LGHDT and CDR2 YNNKEL (reference sequence). The CDR3 nucleotides are TGTGCCAGCAGCCCCATAAGTCCAGGGGGACCCTCTGGGGCCAACGTCCTGACTTTC. This gives the protein CASSPISPGGPSGANVLTF.

V is TRBV5-4 and J is TRBJ1-2; D is perhaps TRBD1 (5 bases). CDR3 length: 13 residues. Trimming left V 1 base short and J 6 bases short, with 10 bases between. Germline V gene sequence: CDR1 SGHNT, CDR2 YYREEE (reference sequence). For the CDR3, the DNA is TGTGCCAGCAGCTTGCGGGGGACGGATGGCTACACCTTC. The encoded protein is CASSLRGTDGYTF.